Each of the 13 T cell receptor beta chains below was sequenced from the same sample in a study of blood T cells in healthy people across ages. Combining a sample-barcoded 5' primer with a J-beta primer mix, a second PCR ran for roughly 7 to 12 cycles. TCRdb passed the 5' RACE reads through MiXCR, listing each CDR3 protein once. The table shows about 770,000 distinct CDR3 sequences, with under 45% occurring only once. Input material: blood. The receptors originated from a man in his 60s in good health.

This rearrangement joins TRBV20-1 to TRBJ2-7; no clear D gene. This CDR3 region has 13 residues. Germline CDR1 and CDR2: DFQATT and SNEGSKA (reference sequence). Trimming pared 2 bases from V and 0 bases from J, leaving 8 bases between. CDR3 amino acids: CSARTSYSYEQYF. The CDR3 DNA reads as TGCAGTGCTAGAACCAGCTACTCCTACGAGCAGTACTTC.

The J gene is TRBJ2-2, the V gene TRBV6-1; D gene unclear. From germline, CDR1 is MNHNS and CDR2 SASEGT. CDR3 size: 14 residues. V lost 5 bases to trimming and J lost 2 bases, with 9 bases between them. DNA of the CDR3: TGTGCCAGCAGTAGCAGGTTCAACACCGGGGAGCTGTTTTTT. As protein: CASSSRFNTGELFF.

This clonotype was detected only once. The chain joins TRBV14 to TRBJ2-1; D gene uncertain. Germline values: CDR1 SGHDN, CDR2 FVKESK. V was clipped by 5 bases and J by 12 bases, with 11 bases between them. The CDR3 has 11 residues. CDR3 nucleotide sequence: TGTGCCAGCAGCAAATCCCTGCGGCAGTTCTTC. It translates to CASSKSLRQFF.

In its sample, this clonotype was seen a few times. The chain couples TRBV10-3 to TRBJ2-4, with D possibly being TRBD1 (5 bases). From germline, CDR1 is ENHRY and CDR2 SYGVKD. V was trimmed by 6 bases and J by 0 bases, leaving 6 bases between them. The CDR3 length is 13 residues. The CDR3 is CAIRDTAKNIQYF. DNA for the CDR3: TGTGCCATCAGGGACACAGCCAAAAACATTCAGTACTTC.

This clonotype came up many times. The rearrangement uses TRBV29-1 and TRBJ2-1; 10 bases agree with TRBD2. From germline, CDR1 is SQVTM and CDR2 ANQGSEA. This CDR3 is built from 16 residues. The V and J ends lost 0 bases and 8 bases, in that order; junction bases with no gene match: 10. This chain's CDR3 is CSVEEGRAGGRYEQFF. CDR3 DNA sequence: TGCAGCGTTGAAGAAGGACGAGCGGGGGGGCGGTATGAGCAGTTCTTC.

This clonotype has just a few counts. The CDR3 DNA sequence: TGTGCCAGCAGTTACTCGACCAGGAACTATGGCTACACCTTC. Translation gives CASSYSTRNYGYTF. V gene TRBV6-2 or TRBV6-3 combines with J gene TRBJ1-2; D remains unclear. The CDR3 extends over 14 amino acids. Trimming removed 0 bases at V and 2 bases at J, with 7 bases between. In germline, CDR1 is MNHEY, CDR2 SVGEGT.

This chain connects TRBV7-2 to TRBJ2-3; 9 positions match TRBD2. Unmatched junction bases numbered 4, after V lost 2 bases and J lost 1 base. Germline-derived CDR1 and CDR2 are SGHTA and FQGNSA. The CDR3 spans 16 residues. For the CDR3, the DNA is TGTGCCAGCAGCTTACTAGCGGGACGGGGCACAGATACGCAGTATTTT. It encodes CASSLLAGRGTDTQYF.

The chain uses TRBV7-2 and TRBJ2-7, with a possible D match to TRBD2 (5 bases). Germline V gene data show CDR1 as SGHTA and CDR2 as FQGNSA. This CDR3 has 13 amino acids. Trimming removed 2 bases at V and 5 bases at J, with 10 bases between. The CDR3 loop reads CASSLPSSDEQYF. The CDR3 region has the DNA TGTGCCAGCAGCTTACCTAGCTCGGACGAGCAGTACTTC.

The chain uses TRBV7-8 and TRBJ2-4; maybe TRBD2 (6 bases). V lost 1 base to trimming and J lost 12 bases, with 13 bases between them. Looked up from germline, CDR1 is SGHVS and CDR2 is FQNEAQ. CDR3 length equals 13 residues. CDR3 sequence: CASSLDVLEGQYF. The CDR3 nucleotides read TGTGCCAGCAGCTTAGATGTACTGGAGGGTCAGTACTTC.

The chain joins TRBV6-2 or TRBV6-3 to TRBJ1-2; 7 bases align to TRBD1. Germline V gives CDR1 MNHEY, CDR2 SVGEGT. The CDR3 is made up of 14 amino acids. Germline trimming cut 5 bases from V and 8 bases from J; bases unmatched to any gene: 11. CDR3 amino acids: CASSLIPGGGGYTF. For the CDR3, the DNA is TGTGCCAGCAGTCTTATCCCAGGGGGAGGAGGCTACACCTTC.

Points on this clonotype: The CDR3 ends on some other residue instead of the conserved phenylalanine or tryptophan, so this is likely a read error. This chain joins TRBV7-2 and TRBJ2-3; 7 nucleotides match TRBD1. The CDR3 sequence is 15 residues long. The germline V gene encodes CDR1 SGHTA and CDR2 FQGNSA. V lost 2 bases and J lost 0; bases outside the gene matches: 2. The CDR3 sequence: CASSLRGQSTDTQYL. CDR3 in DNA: TGTGCCAGCAGCTTAAGGGGACAGAGCACAGATACGCAGTATCTT.

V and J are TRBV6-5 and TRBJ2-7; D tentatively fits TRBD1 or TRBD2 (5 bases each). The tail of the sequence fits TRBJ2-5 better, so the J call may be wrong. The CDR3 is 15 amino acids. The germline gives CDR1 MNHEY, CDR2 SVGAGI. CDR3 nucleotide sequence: TGTGCCAGCAGTTACCGGGGCAGGGTGTCAGAGACCCAGTACTTC. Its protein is CASSYRGRVSETQYF.

CDR3 residues: CASSFGQAANEQFF. The CDR3 DNA sequence: TGTGCCAGCAGTTTCGGACAGGCGGCTAATGAGCAGTTCTTC. The chain recombines TRBV27 with TRBJ2-1, with 7 positions matching TRBD1. This CDR3 has 14 amino acids. V lost 3 bases and J lost 7; bases outside the gene matches: 6. Germline loops: CDR1 MNHEY, CDR2 SMNVEV (reference sequence).